This is a list of T cell receptor beta chains from one sample in a study of CD8 T cells in ankylosing spondylitis. TCRdb redid the calling of the 5' RACE reads with MiXCR, one entry per CDR3 protein. The sample has 200,000 to 250,000 distinct CDR3 sequences; 8% to 9% are singletons. The sample consisted of blood, either unsorted or a sorted T cell fraction (not recorded which). The source is a female donor with ankylosing spondylitis or in good health (not recorded which). Each CDR3 is given with its conserved first and last residue. Each record gives: clone size, D gene, J gene, V gene, CDR3 DNA, CDR3 protein. D genes are given only for firm matches. Not every row has a clone size; where given, it reads once, few, many or a size class.

>many|.|TRBJ2-5|TRBV18
TGTGCCAGCTCACTCGGCCAAGAGACCCAGTACTTC
CASSLGQETQYF
>.|.|TRBJ1-5|TRBV20-1
TGCAGTGCTGGCGGGAGGCACCGCGGTCAGCCTCAGCATTTT
CSAGGRHRGQPQHF
>.|.|TRBJ2-7|TRBV21-1
TGTGCCAGCAGCAGTGCTAGCGGGAGTAAGGGGCCCTACGTGCAGTACTTC
CASSSASGSKGPYVQYF
>many|.|TRBJ2-7|TRBV29-1
TGCAGCGCCGCCGTCCAGGAAGACGAGCAGTACTTC
CSAAVQEDEQYF
>many|TRBD2|TRBJ2-3|TRBV5-1
TGCGCCAGCAGCTTAAGGCTAGCGGGAGGAGTAGATACGCAGTATTTT
CASSLRLAGGVDTQYF
>many|TRBD2|TRBJ2-2|TRBV20-1
TGCAGTGCTAGAGCTAGCGGGAGGACGACCGGGGAGCTGTTTTTT
CSARASGRTTGELFF
>many|TRBD1|TRBJ2-1|TRBV2
TGTGCCAGCAGGGGGGACAGTCACAATGAGCAGTTCTTC
CASRGDSHNEQFF
>many|.|TRBJ2-7|TRBV9
TGTGCCAGCAGCCCCCTCAGACTCGCCTACGAGCAGTACTTC
CASSPLRLAYEQYF
>.|.|TRBJ2-1|TRBV7-2
TGTGCCAGCAGCTTGGTTCTAGTGGGCAATGAGCAGTTCTTC
CASSLVLVGNEQFF
>once|.|TRBJ2-7|TRBV7-9
TGTGCCAGCAGCCTGGGGCGCAGCCCTAGCGAGCAGTACTTC
CASSLGRSPSEQYF
>many|TRBD1|TRBJ2-7|TRBV6-2/TRBV6-3
TGTGCCAGCAGTTCCGGACAGGATATCGTGCAGTACTTC
CASSSGQDIVQYF
>many|.|TRBJ2-7|TRBV6-2/TRBV6-3
TGTGCCAGCAGTATCTATGACTACGAGCAGTACTTC
CASSIYDYEQYF
>.|TRBD2|TRBJ2-3|TRBV20-1
TGCAGTGCTTCGGCGACTAGCGGAAGCACAGATACGCAGTATTTT
CSASATSGSTDTQYF
>.|.|TRBJ1-1|TRBV19
TGTGCCAGTAGTGCGAGGAGGGCGGGAAACACTGAAGCTTTCTTT
CASSARRAGNTEAFF
>.|.|TRBJ2-7|TRBV6-1
TGTGCCAGCGTGGGATCCCGGGCAGCCTACGAGCAGTACTTC
CASVGSRAAYEQYF
>few|.|TRBJ2-1|TRBV7-2
TGTGCCAGCAGCTCGGCGTCTGAGCAGTTCTTC
CASSSASEQFF